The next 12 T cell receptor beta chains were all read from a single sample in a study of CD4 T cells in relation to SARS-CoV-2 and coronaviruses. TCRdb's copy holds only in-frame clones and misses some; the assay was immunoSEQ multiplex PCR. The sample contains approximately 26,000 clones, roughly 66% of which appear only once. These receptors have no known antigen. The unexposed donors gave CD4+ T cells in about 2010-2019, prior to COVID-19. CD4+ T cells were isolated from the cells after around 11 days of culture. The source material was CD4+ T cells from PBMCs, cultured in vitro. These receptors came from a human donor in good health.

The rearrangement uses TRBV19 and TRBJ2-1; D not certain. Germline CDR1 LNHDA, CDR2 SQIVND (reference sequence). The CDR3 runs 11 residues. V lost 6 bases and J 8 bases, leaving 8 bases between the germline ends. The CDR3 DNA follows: TGTGCCAGTAGAACCTTTGATGAGCAGTTCTTC. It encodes CASRTFDEQFF.

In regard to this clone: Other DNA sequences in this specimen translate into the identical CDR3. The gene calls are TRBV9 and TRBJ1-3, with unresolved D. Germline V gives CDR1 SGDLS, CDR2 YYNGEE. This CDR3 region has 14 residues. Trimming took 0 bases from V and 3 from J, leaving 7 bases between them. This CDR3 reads CASSVEGFGNTIYF. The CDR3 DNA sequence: TGTGCCAGCAGCGTAGAGGGTTTTGGAAACACCATATATTTT.

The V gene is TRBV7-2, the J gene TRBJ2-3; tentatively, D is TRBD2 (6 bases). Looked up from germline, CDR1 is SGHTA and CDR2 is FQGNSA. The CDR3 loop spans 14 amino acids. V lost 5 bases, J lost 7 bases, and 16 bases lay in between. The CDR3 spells CASSPYRRENTQYF. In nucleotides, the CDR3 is TGTGCCAGCAGCCCCTACCGACGGGAGAATACGCAGTATTTT.

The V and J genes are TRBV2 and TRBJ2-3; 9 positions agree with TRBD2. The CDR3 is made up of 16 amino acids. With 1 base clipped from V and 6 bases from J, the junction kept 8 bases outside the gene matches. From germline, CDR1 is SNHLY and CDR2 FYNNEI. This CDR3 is CASSEGVLAGRDTQYF. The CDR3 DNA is TGTGCCAGCAGTGAAGGGGTCCTAGCGGGAAGGGATACGCAGTATTTT.

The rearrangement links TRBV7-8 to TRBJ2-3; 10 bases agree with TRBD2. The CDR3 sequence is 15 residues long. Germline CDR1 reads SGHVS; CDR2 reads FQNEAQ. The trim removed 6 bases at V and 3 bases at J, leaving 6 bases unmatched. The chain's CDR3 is CASRLLAGETDTQYF. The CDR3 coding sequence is TGTGCCAGCAGGTTGCTAGCGGGGGAGACAGATACGCAGTATTTT.

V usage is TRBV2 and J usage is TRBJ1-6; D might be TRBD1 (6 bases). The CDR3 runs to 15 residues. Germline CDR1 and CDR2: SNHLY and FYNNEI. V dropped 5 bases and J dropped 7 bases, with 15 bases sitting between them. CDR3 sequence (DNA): TGTGCCAGCAGTTATCAGCAGGGGCAAAATTCACCCCTCCACTTT. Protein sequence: CASSYQQGQNSPLHF. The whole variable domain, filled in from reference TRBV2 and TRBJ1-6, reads EPEVTQTPSHQVTQMGQEVILRCVPISNHLYFYWYRQILGQKVEFLVSFYNNEISEKSEIFDDQFSVERPDGSNFTLKIRSTKLEDSAMYFCASSYQQGQNSPLHFGNGTRLTVT.

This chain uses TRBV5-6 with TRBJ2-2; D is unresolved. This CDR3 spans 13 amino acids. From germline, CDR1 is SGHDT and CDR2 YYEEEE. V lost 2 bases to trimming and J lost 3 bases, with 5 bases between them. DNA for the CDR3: TGTGCCAGCAGCTTTTGGGACACCGGGGAGCTGTTTTTT. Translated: CASSFWDTGELFF.

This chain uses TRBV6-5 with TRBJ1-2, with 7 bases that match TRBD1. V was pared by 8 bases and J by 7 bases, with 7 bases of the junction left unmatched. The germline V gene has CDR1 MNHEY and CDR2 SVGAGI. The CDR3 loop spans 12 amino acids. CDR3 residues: CASGDSFIGYTF. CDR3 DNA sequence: TGTGCCAGCGGGGACAGCTTCATTGGCTACACCTTC.

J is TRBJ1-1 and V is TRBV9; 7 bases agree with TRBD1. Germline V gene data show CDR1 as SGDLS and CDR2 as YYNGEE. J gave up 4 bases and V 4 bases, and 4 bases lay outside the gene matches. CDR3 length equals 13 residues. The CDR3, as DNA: TGTGCCAGCAGCCAGGGACAGTTCACTGAAGCTTTCTTT. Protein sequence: CASSQGQFTEAFF.

The CDR3 spells CASSLAATGSSTDTQYF. The CDR3 nucleotides are TGCGCCAGCAGCTTGGCCGCGACAGGTTCTAGCACAGATACGCAGTATTTT. The chain is built from TRBV5-1 and TRBJ2-3, with D possibly being TRBD1 (6 bases). Germline V lookup: CDR1 SGHRS, CDR2 YFSETQ. The CDR3 has 17 amino acids. The V end lost 0 bases, the J end lost 0 bases, and 14 bases lay between the germline ends.

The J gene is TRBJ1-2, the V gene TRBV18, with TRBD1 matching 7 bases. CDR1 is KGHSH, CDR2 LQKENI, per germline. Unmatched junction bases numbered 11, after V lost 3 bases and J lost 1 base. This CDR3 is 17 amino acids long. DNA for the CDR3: TGTGCCAGCTCACCGATGCGACAGGGCGGGCTTAACTATGGCTACACCTTC. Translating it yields CASSPMRQGGLNYGYTF.

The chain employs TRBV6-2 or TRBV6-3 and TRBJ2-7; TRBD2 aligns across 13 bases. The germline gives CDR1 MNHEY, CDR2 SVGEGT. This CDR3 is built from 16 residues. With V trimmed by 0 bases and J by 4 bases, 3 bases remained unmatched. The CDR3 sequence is CASSYSGLAGFYEQYF. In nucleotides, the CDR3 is TGTGCCAGCAGTTACTCGGGACTAGCGGGATTTTACGAGCAGTACTTC.